These 31 T cell receptor beta chains were sequenced from one sample in a study of OX40 agonist ivuxolimab in advanced cancers. Libraries were constructed by the immunoSEQ multiplex PCR assay. This is the immuneACCESS table as TCRdb keeps it, with only in-frame sequences that have V and J called. A part of the clones is gone; compared with another copy, unresolved V genes explain less than half, and the rest is unexplained. This sample lists about 62,000 clones; approximately 88% were detected once. The ten top clones hold approximately 4.7% of the sample. This specimen was CD4+ or CD8+ T cells sorted from blood, taken in a trial of the OX40 agonist ivuxolimab. These receptors were taken from an adult with an advanced solid tumor such as melanoma, head and neck, liver or kidney cancer.

This clone was picked up a small number of times. V gene TRBV6-1 combines with J gene TRBJ1-2; 9 bases map to TRBD1. From germline, CDR1 is MNHNS and CDR2 SASEGT. The V and J ends lost 10 bases and 3 bases, in that order; junction bases with no gene match: 6. The CDR3 spans 13 residues. The CDR3 is CATQTGGDYGYTF. In DNA, the CDR3 is TGTGCCACCCAGACAGGGGGGGACTATGGCTACACCTTC.

The J gene is TRBJ2-7, the V gene TRBV5-4; D not resolved. This CDR3 spans 15 amino acids. V was cut by 4 bases and J by 3 bases, with 17 bases left in between. Germline loops: CDR1 SGHNT, CDR2 YYREEE (reference sequence). The CDR3 coding sequence is TGTGCCAGCAGCCCAACCTTGGGCCAGAGCTACGAGCAGTACTTC. The encoded protein is CASSPTLGQSYEQYF.

The V gene is TRBV30, the J gene TRBJ2-3; D remains ambiguous. V was clipped by 1 base and J by 5 bases, with 7 bases between them. CDR3 length equals 12 residues. The germline gives CDR1 GTSNPN, CDR2 SVGIG (reference sequence). The CDR3 nucleotides are TGTGCCTGGAGTGGCATAGGAGATACGCAGTATTTT. This encodes CAWSGIGDTQYF.

The chain employs TRBV5-1 and TRBJ1-1, with D unresolved. CDR3 length: 15 amino acids. Between the trimmed V and J ends, which lost 3 bases and 8 bases, there was a span of 20 bases. Germline CDR1 and CDR2: SGHRS and YFSETQ. This chain's CDR3 is CASSSTLPTTSEAFF. CDR3 bases: TGCGCCAGCAGCTCAACCCTCCCCACCACATCGGAAGCTTTCTTT. The whole variable domain, filled in from reference TRBV5-1 and TRBJ1-1, reads KAGVTQTPRYLIKTRGQQVTLSCSPISGHRSVSWYQQTPGQGLQFLFEYFSETQRNKGNFPGRFSGRQFSNSRSEMNVSTLELGDSALYLCASSSTLPTTSEAFFGQGTRLTVV.

J is TRBJ2-5 and V is TRBV5-4; the D is unclear. There are 15 residues in the CDR3. Trimming left V 2 bases short and J 3 bases short, with 14 bases between. Germline CDR1 and CDR2: SGHNT and YYREEE (reference sequence). CDR3: CASSFPSDGKETQYF. The CDR3 DNA sequence: TGTGCCAGCAGCTTCCCTAGTGACGGAAAAGAGACCCAGTACTTC.

On this clone itself: Different DNA sequences within this sample yield the same CDR3. The chain couples TRBV19 to TRBJ1-5, with D unresolved. Between the trimmed V and J ends, which lost 1 base and 0 bases, there was a span of 7 bases. Germline CDR1 reads LNHDA; CDR2 reads SQIVND (reference sequence). The CDR3 loop spans 15 amino acids. The CDR3 DNA is TGTGCCAGTAGTATAGGCCCTTATAGCAATCAGCCCCAGCATTTT. It yields the protein CASSIGPYSNQPQHF.

This rearrangement joins TRBV19 to TRBJ2-4; a possible D gene is TRBD1 (5 bases). Per the germline V gene, CDR1 is LNHDA and CDR2 is SQIVND (reference sequence). V was pared by 1 base and J by 4 bases, with 14 bases between. The CDR3 has 16 residues. The CDR3 DNA reads as TGTGCCAGTAGTATAGCCCCCGGAAGGACAAAAAACATTCAGTACTTC. Translated, it gives CASSIAPGRTKNIQYF.

This sequence joins TRBV2 and TRBJ2-2, with TRBD2 as a possible D gene (6 bases). The CDR3 sequence is 15 residues long. CDR1 is SNHLY and CDR2 is FYNNEI in the germline V gene. V was shortened by 8 bases and J by 2 bases, with 15 bases between the two germline ends. CDR3 DNA: TGTGCCAGCCGGGGTCGGGGGACCAACACCGGGGAGCTGTTTTTT. Its translation: CASRGRGTNTGELFF.

The chain is built from TRBV9 and TRBJ2-7; TRBD1 aligns across 7 bases. V shed 0 bases, J shed 6 bases, and the junction held 3 bases outside the gene matches. The CDR3 consists of 13 residues. Germline CDR1 is SGDLS and CDR2 is YYNGEE. CDR3 sequence: CASSVGAGGEQYF. CDR3 sequence (DNA): TGTGCCAGCAGCGTAGGGGCAGGGGGCGAGCAGTACTTC.

The V and J genes are TRBV5-1 and TRBJ1-1, with D hard to call. The CDR3 sequence is 15 residues long. CDR1 is SGHRS and CDR2 is YFSETQ in the germline V gene. The ends were cut back, 3 bases at V and 4 bases at J, with 16 bases in the middle. Here the CDR3 reads CASSSAQWGGTEAFF. The CDR3 region has the DNA TGCGCCAGCAGCTCAGCCCAGTGGGGAGGCACTGAAGCTTTCTTT.

V and J are TRBV2 and TRBJ1-1; D uncertain. Germline V gene data show CDR1 as SNHLY and CDR2 as FYNNEI. Trimming took 7 bases from V and 0 from J, leaving 12 bases between them. This CDR3 contains 14 residues. The CDR3 is CASTQGIMNTEAFF. Written as DNA, the CDR3 is TGTGCCAGCACCCAAGGGATTATGAACACTGAAGCTTTCTTT.

The chain carries TRBV7-6 and TRBJ2-7; D gene uncertain. Trimming pared 3 bases from V and 0 bases from J, leaving 9 bases between. The CDR3 consists of 14 residues. The V gene's germline CDR1 is SGHVS and CDR2 FNYEAQ. In DNA form, the CDR3 reads TGTGCCAGCAGCTTTGATGTCGGCTCCTACGAGCAGTACTTC. Its protein product is CASSFDVGSYEQYF.

The chain carries TRBV5-6 and TRBJ2-1; possibly TRBD2 for D (5 bases). The germline V gene has CDR1 SGHDT and CDR2 YYEEEE. V was cut by 4 bases and J by 12 bases, with 11 bases left in between. This CDR3 is built from 11 residues. The chain's CDR3 is CASSRGVGQFF. The CDR3 DNA is TGTGCCAGCAGCCGGGGAGTTGGGCAGTTCTTC. Full variable domain (missing parts from reference TRBV5-6 and TRBJ2-1): DAGVTQSPTHLIKTRGQQVTLRCSPKSGHDTVSWYQQALGQGPQFIFQYYEEEERQRGNFPDRFSGHQFPNYSSELNVNALLLGDSALYLCASSRGVGQFFGPGTRLTVL.

The chain uses TRBV11-3 and TRBJ1-1, with TRBD1 matching over 7 bases. This CDR3 contains 13 residues. CDR1 and CDR2 (germline): SGHNT, YENEEA. V lost 6 bases, J lost 2 bases, and 3 bases stayed unmatched. The CDR3 region is CASSWDSNTEAFF. In nucleotides, the CDR3 is TGTGCCAGCAGTTGGGACAGTAACACTGAAGCTTTCTTT.

The chain uses TRBV20-1 and TRBJ2-7; possibly TRBD1 for D (6 bases). Germline V gene lookup returns CDR1 DFQATT and CDR2 SNEGSKA (reference sequence). The CDR3 has 10 amino acids. Trimming pared 3 bases from V and 6 bases from J, leaving 6 bases between. The chain's CDR3 is CSASRGEQYF. CDR3 coding DNA: TGCAGTGCTAGCAGGGGCGAGCAGTACTTC.

The chain recombines TRBV7-2 with TRBJ2-1; TRBD2 agrees at 7 bases. J gave up 4 bases and V 8 bases, and 11 bases lay outside the gene matches. The germline V gene encodes CDR1 SGHTA and CDR2 FQGNSA. This CDR3 has 15 amino acids. The CDR3 loop is CASRGEGSKYNEQFF. Written as DNA, the CDR3 is TGTGCCAGCCGCGGGGAGGGGTCTAAGTACAATGAGCAGTTCTTC.

The CDR3, as DNA: TGTGCCAGTAGGGCCGGGTTCGCCCGCTCCACAGATACGCAGTATTTT. Translation: CASRAGFARSTDTQYF. V usage is TRBV19 and J usage is TRBJ2-3; D is uncertain. The CDR3 sequence is 16 residues long. Trimming left V 6 bases short and J 2 bases short, with 18 bases between. Germline V lookup: CDR1 LNHDA, CDR2 SQIVND (reference sequence).

This chain links TRBV4-2 with TRBJ1-3; no clear D gene. Germline V gene data show CDR1 as LGHNA and CDR2 as YNFKEQ. Trimming took 1 base from V and 0 from J, leaving 10 bases between them. The CDR3 has 16 residues. The CDR3 nucleotides read TGTGCCAGCAGCCAAGGAGGACCCTTCTCTGGAAACACCATATATTTT. Residues: CASSQGGPFSGNTIYF.

The genes are TRBV11-2 and TRBJ1-2, with TRBD1 identical over 11 bases. Germline trimming cut 5 bases from V and 4 bases from J; bases unmatched to any gene: 6. Per the germline V gene, CDR1 is SGHAT and CDR2 is FQNNGV. The CDR3 contains 15 residues. CDR3 in amino acids: CASSEADRGLYGYTF. The CDR3 region has the DNA TGTGCCAGCAGCGAAGCGGACAGGGGGCTCTATGGCTACACCTTC.

This clone was counted a few times. The chain couples TRBV4-1 to TRBJ2-3; the D is unclear. This CDR3 is 16 amino acids long. Looked up from germline, CDR1 is MGHRA and CDR2 is YSYEKL. Trimming shortened V by 3 bases and J by 4 bases, and 17 bases separated the two germline ends. DNA for the CDR3: TGCGCCAGCAGCCATCTCGACCTTGTGTATGCAGATACGCAGTATTTT. Residues: CASSHLDLVYADTQYF.

The chain has TRBV28 and TRBJ2-1; the match to TRBD2 covers 9 bases. With V trimmed by 2 bases and J by 4 bases, 6 bases remained unmatched. Germline V gives CDR1 MDHEN, CDR2 SYDVKM. The CDR3 totals 16 residues. This CDR3 reads CASSLVAGGPYNEQFF. Here the CDR3 DNA reads TGTGCCAGCAGTTTAGTGGCGGGGGGGCCATACAATGAGCAGTTCTTC.

This clone was seen more than once but under ten times. The genes are TRBV7-2 and TRBJ2-1, with 8 bases lining up with TRBD1. After removal of 3 bases from V and 1 base from J, the junction contained 2 bases not matched to a gene. The CDR3 loop spans 15 amino acids. Germline CDR1 reads SGHTA; CDR2 reads FQGNSA. The CDR3 coding sequence is TGTGCCAGCAGCTTGTGGGACAGGTCCTACAATGAGCAGTTCTTC. Protein: CASSLWDRSYNEQFF.

The chain has TRBV30 and TRBJ1-1; no definite D call. Germline CDR1 and CDR2: GTSNPN and SVGIG (reference sequence). Trimming left V 3 bases short and J 3 bases short, with 8 bases between. There are 12 residues in the CDR3. CDR3 nucleotide sequence: TGTGCCTGGAGAACTGGGTACACTGAAGCTTTCTTT. It yields the protein CAWRTGYTEAFF.

The J gene is TRBJ2-1, the V gene TRBV19; 8 bases match TRBD2. The CDR3 covers 17 residues. The germline gives CDR1 LNHDA, CDR2 SQIVND (reference sequence). The junction had 13 bases not matched to a gene; V was cut back by 6 bases and J by 3 bases. CDR3: CASRRPGRGTSYNEQFF. As DNA, the CDR3 is TGTGCCAGTAGACGTCCCGGACGCGGGACTAGCTACAATGAGCAGTTCTTC.

J is TRBJ2-3 and V is TRBV6-5, with D maybe TRBD2 (6 bases). CDR1 and CDR2 from the germline V gene are MNHEY and SVGAGI. The length of the CDR3 is 14 residues. The V and J ends lost 6 bases and 1 base respectively, with 11 bases between them. The CDR3 sequence: CASSGRRGTDTQYF. The CDR3 region has the DNA TGTGCCAGCAGCGGGCGGAGGGGCACAGATACGCAGTATTTT.

This sequence joins TRBV27 and TRBJ1-2; maybe TRBD1 (5 bases). The CDR3 runs 13 residues. Germline lookup yields CDR1 MNHEY and CDR2 SMNVEV (reference sequence). Trimming shortened V by 5 bases and J by 7 bases, and 14 bases separated the two germline ends. Here the CDR3 DNA reads TGTGCCAGCAGTGTGAGGGGTGAGCGTGGCTACACCTTC. It codes for CASSVRGERGYTF.

The chain is built from TRBV5-5 and TRBJ2-7, with a possible D match to TRBD1 (6 bases). CDR1 SGHKS and CDR2 YYEKEE come from the germline V gene (reference sequence). The ends were cut back, 0 bases at V and 1 base at J, with 14 bases in the middle. The CDR3 extends over 16 amino acids. In DNA form, the CDR3 reads TGTGCCAGCAGCTTGGGGGGTGGGACACTTTCCTACGAGCAGTACTTC. This encodes CASSLGGGTLSYEQYF.

This chain uses TRBV18 with TRBJ2-3; D may match TRBD1 or TRBD2 (5 bases each). Germline CDR1 KGHSH, CDR2 LQKENI. V was clipped by 1 base and J by 4 bases, with 12 bases between them. The CDR3 sequence is 15 residues long. The CDR3 region has the DNA TGTGCCAGCTCACCACAAACTCCGGGACCAGATACGCAGTATTTT. Its translation is CASSPQTPGPDTQYF.

The chain is built from TRBV19 and TRBJ2-1; D unresolved. This CDR3 has 12 amino acids. Germline assignment: CDR1 LNHDA and CDR2 SQIVND (reference sequence). The V end lost 3 bases, the J end lost 6 bases, and 6 bases lay between the germline ends. DNA of the CDR3: TGTGCCAGTAGTATCCCTAGCAATGAGCAGTTCTTC. Protein: CASSIPSNEQFF.

The rearrangement links TRBV28 to TRBJ2-6; 7 bases match TRBD1. Germline CDR1 and CDR2: MDHEN and SYDVKM. This CDR3 has 15 amino acids. J gave up 2 bases and V 3 bases, and 1 base lay outside the gene matches. The CDR3 protein is CASSLTGTGANVLTF. The CDR3 bases are TGTGCCAGCAGTTTGACAGGGACTGGGGCCAACGTCCTGACTTTC.

The rearrangement links TRBV7-9 to TRBJ2-7, with TRBD1 as a possible D gene (5 bases). The germline gives CDR1 SEHNR, CDR2 FQNEAQ (reference sequence). The CDR3 extends over 14 amino acids. Between the trimmed V and J ends, which lost 2 bases and 2 bases, there was a span of 10 bases. CDR3 nucleotides: TGTGCCAGCAGCTTACAGGGCGGAACCTACGAGCAGTACTTC. Translated, it gives CASSLQGGTYEQYF.